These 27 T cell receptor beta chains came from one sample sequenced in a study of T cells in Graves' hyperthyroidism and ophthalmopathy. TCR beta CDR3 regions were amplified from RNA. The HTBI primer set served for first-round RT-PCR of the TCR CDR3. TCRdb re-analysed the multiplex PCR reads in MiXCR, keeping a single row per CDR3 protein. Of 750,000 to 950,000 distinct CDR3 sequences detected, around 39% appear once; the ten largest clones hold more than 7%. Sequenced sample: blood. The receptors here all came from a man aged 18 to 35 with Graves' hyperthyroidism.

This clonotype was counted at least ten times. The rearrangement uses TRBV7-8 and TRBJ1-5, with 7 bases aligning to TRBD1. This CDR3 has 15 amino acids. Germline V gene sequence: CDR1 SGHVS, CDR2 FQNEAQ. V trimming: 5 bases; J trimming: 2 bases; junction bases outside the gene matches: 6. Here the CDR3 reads CASSVGTVGNQPQHF. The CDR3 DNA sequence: TGTGCCAGCAGCGTCGGGACAGTGGGCAATCAGCCCCAGCATTTT.

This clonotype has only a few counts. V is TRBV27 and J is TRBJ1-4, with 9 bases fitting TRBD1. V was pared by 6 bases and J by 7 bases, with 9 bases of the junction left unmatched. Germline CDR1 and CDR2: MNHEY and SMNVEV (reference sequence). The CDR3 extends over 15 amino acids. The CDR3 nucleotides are TGTGCCAGCAGACAATGGGGGACAGGGTCTGAAAAACTGTTTTTT. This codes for CASRQWGTGSEKLFF.

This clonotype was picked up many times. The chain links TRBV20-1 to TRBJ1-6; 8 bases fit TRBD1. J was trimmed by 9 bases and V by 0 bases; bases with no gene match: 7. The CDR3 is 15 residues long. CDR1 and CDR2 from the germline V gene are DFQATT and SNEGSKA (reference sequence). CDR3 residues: CSARDTGQGGSPLHF. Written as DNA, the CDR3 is TGCAGTGCTAGAGACACAGGACAGGGAGGTTCACCCCTCCACTTT.

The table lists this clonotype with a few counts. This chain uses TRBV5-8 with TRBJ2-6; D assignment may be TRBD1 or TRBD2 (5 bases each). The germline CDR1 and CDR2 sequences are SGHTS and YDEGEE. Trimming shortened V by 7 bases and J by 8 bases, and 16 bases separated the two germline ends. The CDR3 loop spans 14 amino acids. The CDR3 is CASQGGREPNVLTF. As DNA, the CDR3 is TGTGCCAGCCAAGGAGGCAGGGAGCCCAACGTCCTGACTTTC.

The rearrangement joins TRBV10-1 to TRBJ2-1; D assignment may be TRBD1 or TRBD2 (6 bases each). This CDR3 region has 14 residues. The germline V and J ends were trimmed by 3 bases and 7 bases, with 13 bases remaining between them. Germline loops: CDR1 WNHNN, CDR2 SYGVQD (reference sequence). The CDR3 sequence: CASSEQTGGNEQFF. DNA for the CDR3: TGCGCCAGCAGTGAACAGACAGGAGGGAATGAGCAGTTCTTC.

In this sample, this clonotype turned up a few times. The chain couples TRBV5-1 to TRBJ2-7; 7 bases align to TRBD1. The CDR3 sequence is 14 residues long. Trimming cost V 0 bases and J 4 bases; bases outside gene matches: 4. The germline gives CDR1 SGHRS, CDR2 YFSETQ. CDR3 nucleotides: TGCGCCAGCAGCTTGGAGACAGGGCCATACGAGCAGTACTTC. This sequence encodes CASSLETGPYEQYF.

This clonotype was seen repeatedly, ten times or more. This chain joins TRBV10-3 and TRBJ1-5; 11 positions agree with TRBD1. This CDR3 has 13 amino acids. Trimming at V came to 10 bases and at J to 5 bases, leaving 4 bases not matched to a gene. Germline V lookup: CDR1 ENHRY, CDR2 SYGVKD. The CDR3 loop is CATGTGGDQPQHF. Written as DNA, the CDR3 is TGTGCCACCGGGACAGGGGGTGATCAGCCCCAGCATTTT.

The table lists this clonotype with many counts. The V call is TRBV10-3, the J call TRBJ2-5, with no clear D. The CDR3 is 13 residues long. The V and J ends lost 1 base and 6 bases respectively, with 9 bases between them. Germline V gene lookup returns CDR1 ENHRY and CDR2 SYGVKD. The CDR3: CAISEWADQTQYF. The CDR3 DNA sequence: TGTGCCATCAGTGAGTGGGCGGATCAGACCCAGTACTTC.

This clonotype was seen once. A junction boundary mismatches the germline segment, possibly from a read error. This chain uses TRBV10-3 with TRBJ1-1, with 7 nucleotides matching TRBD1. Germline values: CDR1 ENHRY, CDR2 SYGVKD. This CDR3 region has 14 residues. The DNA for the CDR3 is TGTGCCAGCAGTTCGACTACAGGGGCCACTGAAGCTTTCTTT. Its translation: CASSSTTGATEAFF.

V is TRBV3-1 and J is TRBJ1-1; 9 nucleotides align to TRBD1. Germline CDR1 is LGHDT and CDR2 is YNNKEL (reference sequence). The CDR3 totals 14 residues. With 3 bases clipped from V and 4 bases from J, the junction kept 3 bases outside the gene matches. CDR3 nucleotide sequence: TGTGCCAGCAGCCATGACAGGGGGAGCACTGAAGCTTTCTTT. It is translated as CASSHDRGSTEAFF.

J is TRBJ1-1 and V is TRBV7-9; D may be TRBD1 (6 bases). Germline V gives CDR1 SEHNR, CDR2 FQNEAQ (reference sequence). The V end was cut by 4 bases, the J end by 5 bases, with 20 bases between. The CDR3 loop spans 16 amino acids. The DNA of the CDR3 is TGTGCCAGCAGCTCCGAGGGGGGCCTGCGGACGACTGAAGCTTTCTTT. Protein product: CASSSEGGLRTTEAFF.

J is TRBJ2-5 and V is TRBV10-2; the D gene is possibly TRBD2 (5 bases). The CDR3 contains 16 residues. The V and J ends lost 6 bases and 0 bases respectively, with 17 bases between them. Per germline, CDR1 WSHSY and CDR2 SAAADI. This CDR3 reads CASSPLLGPYQETQYF. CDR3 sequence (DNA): TGCGCCAGCAGCCCCTTACTAGGACCCTACCAAGAGACCCAGTACTTC.

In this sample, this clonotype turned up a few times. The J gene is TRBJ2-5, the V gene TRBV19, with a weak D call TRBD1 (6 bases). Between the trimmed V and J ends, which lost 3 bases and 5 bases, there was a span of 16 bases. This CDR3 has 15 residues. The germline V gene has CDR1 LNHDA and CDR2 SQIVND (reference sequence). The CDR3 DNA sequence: TGTGCCAGTAGTATTTCAGGGGCTGGGGTTGAGACCCAGTACTTC. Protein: CASSISGAGVETQYF.

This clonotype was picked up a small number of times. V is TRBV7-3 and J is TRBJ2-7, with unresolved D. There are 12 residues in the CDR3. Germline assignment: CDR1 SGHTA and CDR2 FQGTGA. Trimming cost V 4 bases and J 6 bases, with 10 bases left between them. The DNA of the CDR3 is TGTGCCAGCAGCTACTGGGGTACCGAGCAGTACTTC. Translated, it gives CASSYWGTEQYF.

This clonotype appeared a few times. For the CDR3, the DNA is TGTGCCAGCAGCTTAGGCATAGGGGGCGGTCAACTGTTTTTT. Protein sequence: CASSLGIGGGQLFF. The chain carries TRBV7-2 and TRBJ2-2; 7 bases are a match to TRBD1. This CDR3 has 14 residues. The germline V gene has CDR1 SGHTA and CDR2 FQGNSA. V lost 1 base, J lost 14 bases, and 10 bases stayed unmatched.

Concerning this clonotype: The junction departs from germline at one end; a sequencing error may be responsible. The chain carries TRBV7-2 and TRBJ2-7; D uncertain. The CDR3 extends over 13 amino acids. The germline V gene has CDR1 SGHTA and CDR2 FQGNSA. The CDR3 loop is CASSRWAENEQYF. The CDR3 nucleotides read TGCGCCAGCAGCCGGTGGGCGGAGAACGAGCAGTACTTC. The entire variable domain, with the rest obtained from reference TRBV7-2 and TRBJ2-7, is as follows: GAGVSQSPSNKVTEKGKDVELRCDPISGHTALYWYRQSLGQGLEFLIYFQGNSAPDKSGLPSDRFSAERTGGSVSTLTIQRTQQEDSAVYLCASSRWAENEQYFGPGTRLTVT.

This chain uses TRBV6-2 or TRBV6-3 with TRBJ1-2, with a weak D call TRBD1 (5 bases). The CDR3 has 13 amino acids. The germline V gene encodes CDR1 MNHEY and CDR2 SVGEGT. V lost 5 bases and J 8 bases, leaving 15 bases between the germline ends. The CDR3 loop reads CASSTIGVGGYTF. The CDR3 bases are TGTGCCAGCAGTACCATAGGGGTTGGCGGCTACACCTTC.

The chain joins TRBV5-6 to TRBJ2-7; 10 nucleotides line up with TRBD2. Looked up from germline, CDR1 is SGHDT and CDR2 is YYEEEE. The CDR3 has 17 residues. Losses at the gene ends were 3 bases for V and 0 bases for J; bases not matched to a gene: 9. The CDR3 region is CASSWSPLAGASYEQYF. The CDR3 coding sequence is TGTGCCAGCAGCTGGAGCCCCCTAGCGGGGGCCTCCTACGAGCAGTACTTC.

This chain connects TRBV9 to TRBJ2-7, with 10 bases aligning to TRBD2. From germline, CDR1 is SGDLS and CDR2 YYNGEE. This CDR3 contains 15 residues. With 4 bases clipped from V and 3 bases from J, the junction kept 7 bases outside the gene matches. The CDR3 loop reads CASSLRLAGIYEQYF. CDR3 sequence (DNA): TGTGCCAGCAGCCTCAGACTAGCGGGCATCTACGAGCAGTACTTC.

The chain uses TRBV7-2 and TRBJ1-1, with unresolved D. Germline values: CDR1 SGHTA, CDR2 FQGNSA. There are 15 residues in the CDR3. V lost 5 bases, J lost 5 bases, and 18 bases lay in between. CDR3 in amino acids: CASSVAQAMGTEAFF. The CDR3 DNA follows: TGTGCCAGCAGCGTTGCTCAGGCCATGGGGACTGAAGCTTTCTTT.

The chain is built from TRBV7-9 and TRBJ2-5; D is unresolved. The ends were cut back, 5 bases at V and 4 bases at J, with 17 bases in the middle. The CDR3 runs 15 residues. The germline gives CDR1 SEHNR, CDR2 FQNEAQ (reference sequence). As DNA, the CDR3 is TGTGCCAGCAGCCAAGTCTGGGCAGTCGGAGAGACCCAGTACTTC. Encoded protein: CASSQVWAVGETQYF.

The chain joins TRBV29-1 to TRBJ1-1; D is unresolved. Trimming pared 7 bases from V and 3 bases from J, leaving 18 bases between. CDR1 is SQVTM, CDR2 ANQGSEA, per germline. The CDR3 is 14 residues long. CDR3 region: CSARREDGYTEAFF. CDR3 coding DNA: TGCAGCGCCCGACGGGAAGACGGGTACACTGAAGCTTTCTTT.

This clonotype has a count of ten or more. The CDR3 protein is CSARKGTQNQPQHF. In DNA form, the CDR3 reads TGCAGTGCTAGGAAAGGGACTCAAAATCAGCCCCAGCATTTT. J is TRBJ1-5 and V is TRBV20-1; D perhaps matches TRBD1 (5 bases). The CDR3 spans 14 residues. Trimming took off 3 bases at V and 4 bases at J, with 13 bases between the two ends. Germline V lookup: CDR1 DFQATT, CDR2 SNEGSKA (reference sequence).

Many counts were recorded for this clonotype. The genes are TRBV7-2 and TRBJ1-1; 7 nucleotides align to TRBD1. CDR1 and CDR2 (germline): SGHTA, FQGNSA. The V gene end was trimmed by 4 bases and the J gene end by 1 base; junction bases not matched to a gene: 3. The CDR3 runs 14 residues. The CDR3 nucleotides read TGTGCCAGCAGCTGGGGACAGTCGAACACTGAAGCTTTCTTT. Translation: CASSWGQSNTEAFF.

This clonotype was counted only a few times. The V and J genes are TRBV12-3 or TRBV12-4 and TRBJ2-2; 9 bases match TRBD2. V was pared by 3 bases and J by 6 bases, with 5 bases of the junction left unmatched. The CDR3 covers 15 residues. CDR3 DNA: TGTGCCAGCAGTTTGGCGGGAGGGGGGCCCGGGGAGCTGTTTTTT. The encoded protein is CASSLAGGGPGELFF.

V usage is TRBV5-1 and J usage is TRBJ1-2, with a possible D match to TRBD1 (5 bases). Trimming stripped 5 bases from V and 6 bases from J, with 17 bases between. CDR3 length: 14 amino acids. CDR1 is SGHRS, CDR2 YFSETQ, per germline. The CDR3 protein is CASRMTGGFDGYTF. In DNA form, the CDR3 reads TGCGCCAGCAGGATGACGGGGGGGTTCGATGGCTACACCTTC.

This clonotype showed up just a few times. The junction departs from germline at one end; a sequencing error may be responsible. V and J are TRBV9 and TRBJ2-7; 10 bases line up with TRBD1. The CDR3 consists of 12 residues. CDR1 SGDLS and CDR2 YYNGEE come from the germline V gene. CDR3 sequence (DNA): TGTGCCAGCAGCTTGCCCGGGACAGGGGACCTCTTC. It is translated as CASSLPGTGDLF.